This T cell receptor (beta chain) was captured by sequencing in a study of T-cell memory formation after mild COVID-19. TCRdb fed the 5' RACE reads into MiXCR, producing one record per CDR3 protein. The sample holds around 340,000 distinct CDR3 sequences; around an eighth are singletons and the top ten take 20% to 25%. This clonotype was counted a few times. As yet, its antigen is unknown. Study-wide results and caveats: The finding that pre-infection memory included some responding clones suggested that cross-reactive memory joined. A second wave expanding day 15 to 37 was CD4+-biased; contracting clones were balanced. Shrinking CD4+ clones resided mostly in CM and EM, and CD8+ ones in EMRA.

Germline V lookup: CDR1 MNHNY, CDR2 SVGAGI (reference sequence). This CDR3 has 19 residues. V lost 2 bases and J lost 6, with 26 bases in between. This TCR was recovered from a man between 18 and 35 years old who had mild COVID-19 (a few samples of this study predate the infection). Cell type and time point are not known. This chain connects TRBV6-6 to TRBJ1-5; possible D gene TRBD1, 6 bases. Material: PBMCs or a T cell subset sorted from them (not recorded which). The CDR3 is CASSYRPDRVSSNGQPQHF. As DNA, the CDR3 is TGTGCCAGCAGTTACAGGCCGGACAGAGTTAGTAGCAATGGTCAGCCCCAGCATTTT.